Listed here are 24 T cell receptor beta chains from one sample, sequenced in a study of OX40 agonist ivuxolimab in advanced cancers. Profiling relied on immunoSEQ multiplex PCR, and the TCRdb table lists in-frame clones only, not all of them. The repertoire holds some 86,000 clones, with 91% as singletons. Sequencing used CD4+ or CD8+ T cells sorted from blood, obtained in a trial of the OX40 agonist ivuxolimab. The receptor set was obtained from an adult with an advanced solid tumor such as melanoma, head and neck, liver or kidney cancer.

The chain is built from TRBV28 and TRBJ2-7; no firm D call. The V end lost 4 bases, the J end lost 2 bases, and 15 bases lay between the germline ends. Germline CDR1 and CDR2: MDHEN and SYDVKM. There are 15 residues in the CDR3. In DNA, the CDR3 is TGTGCCAGCAGTTGGTTAACTCGCGCAGCCTACGAGCAGTACTTC. Translation: CASSWLTRAAYEQYF.

The chain is built from TRBV7-8 and TRBJ2-2, with D possibly being TRBD1 (6 bases). V was pared by 1 base and J by 0 bases, with 15 bases between. There are 18 residues in the CDR3. The germline gives CDR1 SGHVS, CDR2 FQNEAQ. The CDR3 DNA reads TGTGCCAGCAGCTTAGTAGCCCGGCAGGGGACGAACACCGGGGAGCTGTTTTTT. Amino acids: CASSLVARQGTNTGELFF.

The chain combines TRBV5-8 with TRBJ2-2, with 7 bases lining up with TRBD2. V lost 6 bases, J lost 4 bases, and 9 bases stayed unmatched. Germline-derived CDR1 and CDR2 are SGHTS and YDEGEE. The CDR3 totals 15 residues. This CDR3 reads CASNSGEGGTGELFF. The CDR3 DNA is TGTGCCAGCAATTCGGGGGAGGGAGGCACCGGGGAGCTGTTTTTT.

The chain links TRBV30 to TRBJ1-1; the D gene is possibly TRBD1 (6 bases). The CDR3 has 13 amino acids. CDR1 and CDR2 (germline): GTSNPN, SVGIG (reference sequence). V lost 5 bases and J lost 3, with 13 bases in between. This CDR3 reads CAWGGPSDTEAFF. Here the CDR3 DNA reads TGTGCCTGGGGGGGCCCCTCGGACACTGAAGCTTTCTTT.

The V and J genes are TRBV7-9 and TRBJ2-5; the D is unclear. The last part of the DNA fits TRBJ2-7 better; the J call may be wrong. Germline V gives CDR1 SEHNR, CDR2 FQNEAQ (reference sequence). This CDR3 is built from 14 residues. The CDR3 DNA reads TGTGCCAGCAGCCCCCGAGACAAGTCCTACGAGCAGTACTTC. This encodes CASSPRDKSYEQYF.

The V gene is TRBV19, the J gene TRBJ2-2; D is uncertain. The germline V and J ends were trimmed by 0 bases and 11 bases, with 7 bases remaining between them. CDR3 length: 12 residues. Germline values: CDR1 LNHDA, CDR2 SQIVND (reference sequence). In nucleotides, the CDR3 is TGTGCCAGTAGTATAGATCTGATCGAGCTGTTTTTT. Encoded protein: CASSIDLIELFF.

The rearrangement links TRBV5-1 to TRBJ2-3, with TRBD2 matching over 10 bases. J lost 3 bases, V lost 1 base, and 5 bases had no gene match. This CDR3 is 16 amino acids long. Germline CDR1 is SGHRS and CDR2 is YFSETQ. The CDR3: CASSLTSGMITDTQYF. The CDR3, as DNA: TGCGCCAGCAGCTTGACTAGCGGGATGATTACAGATACGCAGTATTTT.

The rearrangement joins TRBV5-1 to TRBJ2-7; D ambiguous. Germline V gene lookup returns CDR1 SGHRS and CDR2 YFSETQ. The ends were cut back, 7 bases at V and 6 bases at J, with 20 bases in the middle. This CDR3 is 14 amino acids long. The DNA for the CDR3 is TGCGCCAGCGGTCCCTTATCGCTCGTGAGCGAGCAGTACTTC. This encodes CASGPLSLVSEQYF.

J is TRBJ1-1 and V is TRBV5-1; 8 positions agree with TRBD1. The CDR3 has 14 amino acids. V dropped 3 bases and J dropped 4; count of bases not matched to a gene: 5. From germline, CDR1 is SGHRS and CDR2 YFSETQ. CDR3 region: CASSSGQDGTEAFF. CDR3 DNA: TGCGCCAGCAGCTCGGGACAGGATGGCACTGAAGCTTTCTTT.

The CDR3 DNA is TGTGCCAGCAGCGCAAGAGGGGGGCAAGAGACCCAGTACTTC. It is translated as CASSARGGQETQYF. This rearrangement joins TRBV9 to TRBJ2-5; D might be TRBD1 or TRBD2, each matching 6 bases. The CDR3 extends over 14 amino acids. Germline-derived CDR1 and CDR2 are SGDLS and YYNGEE. The ends were cut back, 3 bases at V and 2 bases at J, with 11 bases in the middle. The entire variable domain, with the rest obtained from reference TRBV9 and TRBJ2-5, is as follows: DSGVTQTPKHLITATGQRVTLRCSPRSGDLSVYWYQQSLDQGLQFLIQYYNGEERAKGNILERFSAQQFPDLHSELNLSSLELGDSALYFCASSARGGQETQYFGPGTRLLVL.

The chain is built from TRBV21-1 and TRBJ2-1; TRBD2 is the table's D call and was not checked against the DNA. TRBV21-1 represents a pseudogene. CDR3 length: 15 residues. In nucleotides, the CDR3 is TGTGCCAGCAGCCCTACTAGCGGGAGACTCAATGAGCAGTTCTTC. Protein product: CASSPTSGRLNEQFF.

Regarding this clone: Other DNA sequences of this sample code for an identical CDR3. V gene TRBV18 combines with J gene TRBJ1-1; a possible D gene is TRBD1 (5 bases). Between the trimmed V and J ends, which lost 3 bases and 1 base, there was a span of 6 bases. Looked up from germline, CDR1 is KGHSH and CDR2 is LQKENI. The CDR3 is made up of 13 amino acids. The CDR3 spells CASSPGTNTEAFF. CDR3 nucleotide sequence: TGTGCCAGCTCACCCGGGACGAACACTGAAGCTTTCTTT.

This clone appeared once. The chain uses TRBV10-3 and TRBJ2-3, with D possibly being TRBD2 (5 bases). CDR1 ENHRY and CDR2 SYGVKD come from the germline V gene. V lost 3 bases and J lost 4, with 17 bases in between. The CDR3 is made up of 16 amino acids. CDR3 sequence (DNA): TGTGCCATCAGTGATTACGGGCTCGAGGGCCCAGATACGCAGTATTTT. It yields the protein CAISDYGLEGPDTQYF.

The chain employs TRBV11-2 and TRBJ2-7, with 13 nucleotides matching TRBD2. From germline, CDR1 is SGHAT and CDR2 FQNNGV. With 5 bases clipped from V and 3 bases from J, the junction kept 4 bases outside the gene matches. This CDR3 has 15 residues. The CDR3 sequence: CASSRRLAGGYEQYF. In DNA, the CDR3 is TGTGCCAGCAGCAGGCGACTAGCGGGAGGCTACGAGCAGTACTTC. Variable domain in full (rest from reference TRBV11-2 and TRBJ2-7): EAGVAQSPRYKIIEKRQSVAFWCNPISGHATLYWYQQILGQGPKLLIQFQNNGVVDDSQLPKDRFSAERLKGVDSTLKIQPAKLEDSAVYLCASSRRLAGGYEQYFGPGTRLTVT.

This chain uses TRBV4-1 with TRBJ1-2; a weak D match, TRBD1 (6 bases). The CDR3 is 14 residues long. Trimming cost V 3 bases and J 3 bases, with 11 bases left between them. CDR1 and CDR2 from the germline V gene are MGHRA and YSYEKL. The DNA for the CDR3 is TGCGCCAGCAGCCAGAGGACAGATTACTATGGCTACACCTTC. This translates into CASSQRTDYYGYTF.

This clone was recorded only once. V and J are TRBV6-5 and TRBJ1-2; TRBD1 is a possible D gene (6 bases). CDR1 is MNHEY and CDR2 is SVGAGI in the germline V gene. CDR3 length: 15 amino acids. V lost 2 bases and J 6 bases, leaving 16 bases between the germline ends. As DNA, the CDR3 is TGTGCCAGCAGTTACGTGGACAGCCCGAGGAATGGCTACACCTTC. It translates to CASSYVDSPRNGYTF.

The table lists this clone with a count of one. V and J are TRBV7-9 and TRBJ2-3, with no clear D. CDR1 is SEHNR and CDR2 is FQNEAQ in the germline V gene (reference sequence). Trimming took off 5 bases at V and 4 bases at J, with 7 bases between the two ends. This CDR3 spans 12 amino acids. The CDR3 loop is CASSLSADTQYF. The DNA for the CDR3 is TGTGCCAGCAGCCTGTCGGCAGATACGCAGTATTTT.

V gene TRBV28 combines with J gene TRBJ2-7; D not resolved. Germline values: CDR1 MDHEN, CDR2 SYDVKM. The V end was cut by 2 bases, the J end by 1 base, with 9 bases between. The CDR3 totals 14 residues. As DNA, the CDR3 is TGTGCCAGCAGTTTAGGCAGGAGTTCCTACGAGCAGTACTTC. It specifies CASSLGRSSYEQYF.

This chain links TRBV4-1 with TRBJ2-7, with D perhaps given as TRBD1 or TRBD2 (5 bases each). This CDR3 has 15 residues. The V end was cut by 4 bases, the J end by 2 bases, with 15 bases between. Germline V gene data show CDR1 as MGHRA and CDR2 as YSYEKL. Here the CDR3 reads CASSPNGASAYEQYF. The CDR3 DNA reads TGCGCCAGCAGCCCTAACGGGGCCAGTGCCTACGAGCAGTACTTC.

The chain links TRBV9 to TRBJ2-3, with TRBD2 matching 10 bases. This CDR3 has 15 residues. Unmatched junction bases numbered 6, after V lost 2 bases and J lost 6 bases. The germline CDR1 and CDR2 sequences are SGDLS and YYNGEE. CDR3 residues: CASSVGLAEPDTQYF. DNA for the CDR3: TGTGCCAGCAGCGTCGGACTAGCGGAGCCCGATACGCAGTATTTT.

V usage is TRBV27 and J usage is TRBJ2-2, with D possibly TRBD1 on 5 matching bases. The CDR3 extends over 12 amino acids. V lost 3 bases, J lost 9 bases, and 8 bases lay in between. From germline, CDR1 is MNHEY and CDR2 SMNVEV (reference sequence). The CDR3 nucleotides read TGTGCCAGCAGTTTCCAGGGCCGGGAGCTGTTTTTT. This encodes CASSFQGRELFF.

The genes are TRBV5-1 and TRBJ2-5, with 13 bases that match TRBD2. CDR1 is SGHRS and CDR2 is YFSETQ in the germline V gene. This CDR3 is 18 amino acids long. V lost 4 bases and J lost 4; bases outside the gene matches: 13. This CDR3 reads CASSAGLAGPTYAETQYF. Here the CDR3 DNA reads TGCGCCAGCAGCGCGGGACTAGCGGGACCAACATACGCAGAGACCCAGTACTTC.

The V call is TRBV7-9, the J call TRBJ1-4; D is undetermined. V lost 2 bases and J lost 0, with 10 bases in between. Germline-derived CDR1 and CDR2 are SEHNR and FQNEAQ (reference sequence). CDR3 length equals 16 residues. The CDR3 region is CASSLMGGSTNEKLFF. CDR3 nucleotide sequence: TGTGCCAGCAGCTTAATGGGCGGATCAACTAATGAAAAACTGTTTTTT.

The table lists this clone with a count of one. V usage is TRBV23-1 and J usage is TRBJ1-5; D possibly corresponds to TRBD1 (5 bases). Being an ORF, TRBV23-1 has a function that is uncertain. The CDR3 loop spans 14 amino acids. V was cut by 6 bases and J by 4 bases, with 13 bases left in between. The CDR3 nucleotides read TGCGCCAGCAGCCCAAGGGACGTAAATCAGCCCCAGCATTTT. It specifies CASSPRDVNQPQHF.